This T cell receptor (beta chain) derives from a study of blood T cells in healthy people across ages. A note on this clonotype: Its antigen is currently unknown.

Study results and caveats: Higher diversity, along with more naive CD4+ cells, distinguished long-lived donors from aged donors.

This CDR3 contains 14 residues. The ends lost 5 bases at V and 7 bases at J; junction bases unmatched: 9. The germline V gene has CDR1 LGHDT and CDR2 YNNKEL (reference sequence). Combining a sample-barcoded 5' primer with a J-beta primer mix, a second PCR ran for roughly 7 to 11 cycles. TCRdb reprocessed the 5' RACE reads with MiXCR, giving one entry per CDR3 protein. The top ten hold around 0.7% of the sample, which has fewer than 1,200,000 distinct CDR3 sequences, under 30% seen once. The same sample was also studied in work on T cells of mothers and their children. Turning to that study: According to the study, all extracted RNA entered cDNA synthesis at 1.5 ug per 15 ul.

The chain recombines TRBV3-1 with TRBJ1-2; 8 nucleotides match TRBD1. Sequencing input: blood. The source is a girl aged 2 to 10 in good health. The CDR3 protein is CASSIPGQVFGYTF. The CDR3 DNA sequence: TGTGCCAGCAGCATACCGGGACAGGTCTTTGGCTACACCTTC.